This entry concerns a single T cell receptor (beta chain). Its specificity is unknown. The study ran its PCR with 60 Vbeta and 13 Jbeta primers. Measured with immunoSEQ multiplex PCR; TCRdb has only the in-frame clones, and not every one. Among more than 150,000 clones listed, 70% to 90% were seen once. This specimen comes from a study of cytomegalovirus exposure and HLA in healthy donors. Whole-study findings and limits: Fewer N-insertions than the roughly 700-donor mean were reportedly shown by an Asian-associated ancestry cluster in a later analysis. HLA alleles were associated with some 16,000 TCR beta sequences in a later analysis at 0.05 false discovery rate. Listed as cytomegalovirus-associated were roughly 180 TCR beta chains.

The TCR sequence derives from a man aged 18 to 30 in good health and CMV-seropositive. Input material: PBMCs.

CDR3 nucleotide sequence: TGTGCCAGCAGCCAGGGGATCGGACAGGCCAGGATTCGCTACACCTTC. It specifies CASSQGIGQARIRYTF. V gene TRBV11-2 combines with J gene TRBJ1-2; 7 bases are a match to TRBD1. Germline V gene sequence: CDR1 SGHAT, CDR2 FQNNGV. This CDR3 is 16 amino acids long. J was trimmed by 9 bases and V by 5 bases; bases with no gene match: 18. The variable domain in full, with the rest retrieved from reference TRBV11-2 and TRBJ1-2, is EAGVAQSPRYKIIEKRQSVAFWCNPISGHATLYWYQQILGQGPKLLIQFQNNGVVDDSQLPKDRFSAERLKGVDSTLKIQPAKLEDSAVYLCASSQGIGQARIRYTFGSGTRLTVV.